The clone carrying this TCR beta chain was picked up many times. TCRdb re-called the reads through MiXCR, storing one row per CDR3 protein. This table has 40,000 to 55,000 distinct CDR3 sequences, 7.3% appearing once. This entry comes from a study of patients with pleural tuberculosis. This CDR3 is built from 15 residues. V was shortened by 6 bases and J by 0 bases, with 14 bases between the two germline ends. CDR1 and CDR2 from the germline V gene are SGHAT and FQNNGV. The sequence derives from a human donor with pleural tuberculosis. The V gene is TRBV11-2, the J gene TRBJ1-1; TRBD1 is a possible D gene (5 bases). The CDR3 protein is CASRYRRVMNTEAFF. In nucleotides, the CDR3 is TGTGCCAGCAGGTACAGGCGAGTCATGAACACTGAAGCTTTCTTT.